This T cell receptor (beta chain) was sequenced during a study of cytomegalovirus exposure and HLA in healthy donors (dated by TCRdb to the late 2010s). Regarding the complete study: In an earlier analysis of approximately 500 of the donors, 250 to 350 Gb of sequence data and some 120 million unique TCR beta sequences from about 179 million T cells were reported. Donor age, sex, ethnicity and CMV serostatus were compiled alongside the repertoire data. The aim of the study was to test whether cataloging public T cell receptors could identify signatures of past pathogen exposure. Rather than drawing on any new phenotypic data, the later analysis identified candidate immune exposures from TCR beta sequences and the way those sequences occurred across donors. An earlier analysis of around 580 of the donors used high-throughput TCR beta sequencing to judge whether each TCR beta V gene segment behaved as functional or pseudogenic. About 280 gigabases of sequencing data and tens of millions of unique TCR sequences were included in an early release covering around 650 HLA-typed donors. High-throughput TCR immunosequencing, statistical association of individual TCRs with disease status, and machine learning were combined to predict cytomegalovirus infection status. Typing coverage varied by locus: about 629-630 donors for A, B, C, DRB1 and DQB1; roughly 510 for DQA1; 600 to 610 for DPA1; roughly 450 for DPB1. Class I and class II HLA loci were covered by the typing at four-digit resolution. Five DR-DQ haplotypes were treated as single units for association and clustering because of strong linkage in the cohort. Using immunosequencing, the study profiled T cell repertoires from 500 to 800 subjects and related those repertoires to cytomegalovirus serostatus. A later analysis re-examined previously published TCR beta repertoires from more than 550 donors and added high-resolution HLA genotyping to investigate patterns of TCR occurrence. Of the roughly 400 genotyped donors, roughly 85% fell in the genetic ancestry cluster associated with self-reported Caucasian donors. Genome-wide SNP genotypes for about 60% of the 666 donors were used in a later genetic analysis, which treated that subset as a discovery cohort. Every discovery cohort repertoire had been produced on one sequencing platform. On average, approximately 250,000 unique TCR beta nucleotide sequences were sequenced per donor among about 400 genotyped donors of the cohort, with around 19% of those sequences being non-productive. Along with the approximately 600-subject first cohort, a separate validation cohort of 120 different subjects was used.

In total, more than 500 healthy bone marrow donors made up the cohort. All cohort members were sampled while nominally healthy, although unrecorded immune exposures were likely present. The donor tested CMV seropositive and was one of the 289 seropositive cohort members. A peripheral blood sample was collected from each donor, and TCR beta sequencing was performed on peripheral blood mononuclear cells. Genomic DNA was extracted from the blood cell samples with the Qiagen DNeasy Blood Extraction Kit. What the work shows at the level of the full study, not this receptor alone: Cytomegalovirus status was reported to be diagnosed by the classifier with high specificity and sensitivity in both the original and validation cohorts. A later analysis found that HLA-associated TCR beta chains were more clonally expanded and had lower generation probabilities than equally common non-associated chains. The sequencing pipeline was judged likely to have produced a cluster of highly shared sequence variants as a technical artifact. Most CMV-associated TCR beta chains appeared to be HLA-restricted in a later analysis, and the HLA associations seemed to be driven largely by CMV exposure. Compared with the 666-donor mean, donors in an Asian-associated ancestry cluster had fewer N-insertions in productive TCRs, according to a later genetic analysis. Linkage disequilibrium might explain the correlated functional status among segregating V segments, but an unknown experimental factor could not be excluded. The earlier analysis of almost 600 of the donors excluded about 16 rarely observed V segments, including chromosome 9 orphons, because counts were too low. The study gave a list of 150 to 200 TCR beta chains associated with cytomegalovirus. Because some donors lacked HLA typing at each locus, the association tests relied only on the typed subset. In a later analysis, TCR association rates were found to vary across HLA loci, with the most associated TCRs seen for DRB1 alleles and the fewest for HLA-C alleles. A few of the identified cytomegalovirus-associated TCR beta chains were confirmed in vitro to be specific for cytomegalovirus antigens. The cohort was sequenced for TCR beta chains only, and without alpha or paired-chain data the features that could be detected were limited. Strong co-occurrence of HLA alleles, especially DR and DQ, made assigning TCR associations to individual alleles difficult. Several of the top co-occurrence clusters appeared to be linked to parvovirus B19, influenza, CMV and Epstein-Barr virus, according to a later analysis. The authors suggested that the approach could potentially be generalized to other disease states and immunological phenotypes. A further reported finding was that TCR beta sequences accurately predicted the HLA-A and HLA-B alleles for most subjects in the first cohort. Roughly uniform sequencing depth across donors was assumed in presence/absence analyses, although this assumption may not hold. In a later analysis, some 18,000 TCR beta sequences were associated with specific HLA alleles at a false discovery rate of 0.05. The only immune exposure information available for the cohort was CMV serostatus. In an earlier analysis of 587 of the donors, most TCR beta V segments appeared in productive rearrangements about 90% or about 30% of the time, broadly matching IMGT annotations. Because the 87-base-pair reads could not distinguish some IMGT-functional V segments, including TRBV6-2 and TRBV6-3, those segments were excluded. In a later genetic analysis, a missense DCLRE1C variant was associated with V-gene and J-gene trimming of TCR beta chains, and the association was replicated in an independent cohort. Across donors, most TCR sequences were observed very rarely, whereas some public TCRs were present in many individuals.

Of note for this clone: Its binding antigen is unknown. Per-base qualities were not stored, and no clone one base away is much larger.

CDR1 and CDR2 were assigned from the germline V gene as SGHTA and FQGNSA. Trimming at the junction amounts to 5 bases on V and 4 bases on J, and the germline ends lie 12 bases apart. The CDR3 runs 14 residues from the cysteine to the phenylalanine. This entry keeps only the CDR3 DNA: 42 bases, framed from base 1. Library preparation used the immunoSEQ multiplex PCR assay. The multiplex PCR relied on a mix of 60 forward primers for TCR Vbeta segments and 13 reverse primers for TCR Jbeta segments. The CDR3 region of rearranged TCR beta genes was amplified from genomic DNA by a multiplex PCR assay. On the Illumina HiSeq System, the amplified TCR beta libraries were sequenced as 87-base-pair reads. As for the authors' bioinformatics: A later analysis tallied some 79 million unique TCR beta chains across the 666 repertoires, and some 10 million of those chains were shared by two or more donors. Raw reads were error-corrected and collapsed into unique sequences by a nearest-neighbor algorithm in which closely related sequences were merged to remove PCR and sequencing errors. To assign V, D and J gene segments, CDR3 sequences were aligned to IMGT reference sequences. Each retained sequence needed at least a six-nucleotide match to both a V gene segment and a J gene segment. Rearrangements were called productive when the CDR3 lacked stop codons and stayed in frame with V and J; all others were non-productive. CDR3 was defined by IMGT convention, running from the second conserved V-encoded cysteine to the conserved J-encoded phenylalanine. The earlier analysis of about 590 of the donors excluded sequences that lacked an unambiguous match to a single V gene segment. An earlier analysis of several hundred of the donors called V segments functional above 56.7% productive rearrangements and segregating when the between-donor standard deviation exceeded 5%. A statistical classification framework was built for diagnosing cytomegalovirus status from the catalog of TCR beta chain sequences. In a later analysis, V and J genes were assigned by comparing TCR nucleotide sequences against IMGT/GENE-DB human TR gene sequences. In a later analysis, CDR3 sequences and most-parsimonious VDJ recombination scenarios were assigned using the TCRdist pipeline. A later analysis defined each TCR beta chain by its CDR3 amino acid sequence plus V-gene family, and excluded reads lacking a unique V-gene family. To address suspected cross-contamination and a sequencing artifact, a later analysis removed several hundred highly shared, low-generation-probability nucleotide sequences. In a later analysis, a clonal expansion index for each public chain was calculated from normalized within-repertoire ranks of inferred template counts. A later analysis computed generation probabilities with a VDJ recombination model fitted to out-of-frame rearrangements, and checked the results against IGoR. In a later analysis, hypergeometric tests were used to score TCR-TCR, TCR-HLA and TCR-CMV co-occurrence, with a repertoire-size bias correction applied to TCR pairs. False discovery rates were estimated in a later analysis by permuting HLA or CMV assignments 20 times. In a later analysis, co-occurring TCRs were grouped using DBSCAN, and TCRdist sequence similarity was added for clustering within HLA-allele-positive subsets. Co-occurrence clustering excluded repertoires with fewer than 30,000 or more than 120,000 public chains, plus five with anomalous nucleotide sharing. TCRdb took over this immuneACCESS table, retaining in-frame rearrangements with V and J assigned. Such tables are incomplete; in checked studies, under half of the missing clones stem from an unresolved V gene, and the remainder is unexplained. Clone size and the V and J calls come from that table; the DNA yielded D and trimming. The sample includes 200,000 or so clones, with 82% observed a single time. The top ten clones comprise 6.5% of the sample.

Sequenced input: PBMCs. This chain joins TRBV7-2 to TRBJ2-1, with no confident D gene call. The clonotype was recovered from a woman aged 45-59 years in good health and CMV-seropositive. The DNA sequence is given as TGTGCCAGCAGCCAACAACCTCAGTACAATGAGCAGTTCTTC. Its amino acids are CASSQQPQYNEQFF.